This T cell receptor beta chain was recorded in a study of shared clonotypes between healthy human individuals. Study results and limitations: Shared across a few donors were around 4.7% of the naive CD4 clonotypes. Generally, naive subsets came out with larger estimated richness than memory subsets. Donor scarcity curtailed the genetic and exposure-history diversity represented herein.

Germline V lookup: CDR1 LNHDA, CDR2 SQIVND (reference sequence). The trim removed 9 bases at V and 3 bases at J, leaving 8 bases unmatched. The CDR3 spans 15 residues. This clone was picked up a small number of times. Its specificity is not known. TCRdb's copy holds only in-frame clones and misses some; the assay was immunoSEQ multiplex PCR. The repertoire includes about 1 million clones, about 75% of them detected once, and over 1.3% sits in the top ten. CD4+ cells underwent separation, giving CD45RA+ naive and CD45RA-negative memory subsets. This chain uses TRBV19 with TRBJ2-3, with 11 bases identical to TRBD1. The origin of this receptor is a young man in good health. Sequences were obtained from memory CD4+ T cells sorted from blood. Subset given: CD45RA-negative fraction. The CDR3 region is CASRDRGIGTDTQYF. CDR3 bases: TGTGCCAGCCGGGACAGGGGGATTGGGACAGATACGCAGTATTTT.